The 10 T cell receptor beta chains below come from one sample, sequenced in a study of cytomegalovirus exposure and HLA in healthy donors (dated by TCRdb to 2017 to 2019). Receptor amplification or capture employed the immunoSEQ multiplex PCR assay. For the multiplex PCR, a mixture combining 60 forward primers for TCR Vbeta segments and 13 reverse primers for TCR Jbeta segments was used. Not all clones reach the TCRdb copy of this immuneACCESS table, which keeps in-frame sequences only. Checked studies attribute under half of the gap to unresolved V genes and leave the rest unexplained. The sample table records about 170,000 clones; around 78% of these occur just once. Roughly 2.1% of the sample is held by the ten biggest clonotypes. Sequencing was done on a sample of PBMCs. Receptors were obtained from a woman between 25 and 40 years old in good health and CMV-seropositive.

V gene TRBV7-8 combines with J gene TRBJ2-7, with TRBD2 as a possible D gene (6 bases). Per germline, CDR1 SGHVS and CDR2 FQNEAQ. The V end lost 2 bases, the J end lost 0 bases, and 8 bases lay between the germline ends. This CDR3 is built from 14 residues. The CDR3 reads CASSLRGGSYEQYF. The CDR3, as DNA: TGTGCCAGCAGCTTACGGGGAGGCTCCTACGAGCAGTACTTC.

The genes are TRBV30 and TRBJ2-5; 7 bases agree with TRBD2. CDR1 and CDR2 (germline): GTSNPN, SVGIG (reference sequence). The CDR3 length is 14 residues. V dropped 4 bases and J dropped 1; count of bases not matched to a gene: 6. CDR3 protein: CAWTSGGGQETQYF. CDR3 DNA sequence: TGTGCCTGGACTTCCGGCGGGGGCCAAGAGACCCAGTACTTC.

V is TRBV27 and J is TRBJ2-6, with 10 bases identical to TRBD2. Trimming cost V 0 bases and J 3 bases; bases outside gene matches: 8. Looked up from germline, CDR1 is MNHEY and CDR2 is SMNVEV (reference sequence). CDR3 length: 19 amino acids. The CDR3 here is CASSLSVLAGVGGANVLTF. The CDR3 DNA reads TGTGCCAGCAGTTTATCGGTCCTAGCGGGAGTCGGTGGGGCCAACGTCCTGACTTTC.

CDR3 sequence reads: CASSLSMGKGQSTDTQYF. DNA of the CDR3: TGTGCCAGCAGCTTAAGCATGGGGAAAGGACAGAGCACAGATACGCAGTATTTT. J is TRBJ2-3 and V is TRBV7-9, with D possibly being TRBD1 (6 bases). The CDR3 spans 18 residues. Per the germline V gene, CDR1 is SEHNR and CDR2 is FQNEAQ (reference sequence). Trimming cost V 2 bases and J 0 bases, with 18 bases left between them.

V and J are TRBV7-2 and TRBJ1-5; 7 bases align to TRBD1. V lost 1 base, J lost 1 base, and 4 bases stayed unmatched. CDR3 length: 16 residues. The germline V gene encodes CDR1 SGHTA and CDR2 FQGNSA. The CDR3 DNA reads TGTGCCAGCAGCTTAGATCCAGGGGGGAGCAATCAGCCCCAGCATTTT. As protein: CASSLDPGGSNQPQHF.

The rearrangement joins TRBV5-1 to TRBJ1-1; perhaps TRBD1 as D (5 bases). Germline V gives CDR1 SGHRS, CDR2 YFSETQ. CDR3 size: 15 residues. The V and J ends lost 0 bases and 4 bases respectively, with 13 bases between them. The CDR3 here is CASSLVQGLGTEAFF. The CDR3 DNA reads TGCGCCAGCAGCTTGGTCCAGGGTTTGGGCACTGAAGCTTTCTTT.

The CDR3 here is CASSLRVLASTDTQYF. The DNA of the CDR3 is TGTGCCAGCAGTTTACGGGTCCTTGCGAGCACAGATACGCAGTATTTT. This chain uses TRBV28 with TRBJ2-3, with unresolved D. This CDR3 comprises 16 residues. CDR1 and CDR2 from the germline V gene are MDHEN and SYDVKM. The V end was cut by 2 bases, the J end by 0 bases, with 12 bases between.

The rearrangement joins TRBV10-3 to TRBJ1-5, with TRBD1 matching 9 bases. Germline trimming cut 6 bases from V and 6 bases from J; bases unmatched to any gene: 12. Germline values: CDR1 ENHRY, CDR2 SYGVKD. The CDR3 runs to 16 residues. Here the CDR3 reads CAISNRDRVFSQPQHF. The CDR3 DNA reads as TGTGCCATCAGCAACCGGGACAGGGTTTTTAGTCAGCCCCAGCATTTT.

V usage is TRBV5-6 and J usage is TRBJ1-3, with D possibly matching TRBD1 (6 bases). Germline-derived CDR1 and CDR2 are SGHDT and YYEEEE. The CDR3 is made up of 15 amino acids. V was clipped by 2 bases and J by 1 base, with 10 bases between them. CDR3 in amino acids: CASSLGQLSGNTIYF. CDR3 DNA sequence: TGTGCCAGCAGCTTAGGACAGCTTTCTGGAAACACCATATATTTT. Full variable domain (rest looked up from reference TRBV5-6 and TRBJ1-3): DAGVTQSPTHLIKTRGQQVTLRCSPKSGHDTVSWYQQALGQGPQFIFQYYEEEERQRGNFPDRFSGHQFPNYSSELNVNALLLGDSALYLCASSLGQLSGNTIYFGEGSWLTVV.

The chain joins TRBV6-1 to TRBJ2-5; D ambiguous. CDR3 size: 14 residues. Trimming removed 2 bases at V and 1 base at J, with 8 bases between. Germline-derived CDR1 and CDR2 are MNHNS and SASEGT. The CDR3 region is CASSESSVQETQYF. The CDR3, as DNA: TGTGCCAGCAGTGAATCCTCAGTCCAAGAGACCCAGTACTTC.